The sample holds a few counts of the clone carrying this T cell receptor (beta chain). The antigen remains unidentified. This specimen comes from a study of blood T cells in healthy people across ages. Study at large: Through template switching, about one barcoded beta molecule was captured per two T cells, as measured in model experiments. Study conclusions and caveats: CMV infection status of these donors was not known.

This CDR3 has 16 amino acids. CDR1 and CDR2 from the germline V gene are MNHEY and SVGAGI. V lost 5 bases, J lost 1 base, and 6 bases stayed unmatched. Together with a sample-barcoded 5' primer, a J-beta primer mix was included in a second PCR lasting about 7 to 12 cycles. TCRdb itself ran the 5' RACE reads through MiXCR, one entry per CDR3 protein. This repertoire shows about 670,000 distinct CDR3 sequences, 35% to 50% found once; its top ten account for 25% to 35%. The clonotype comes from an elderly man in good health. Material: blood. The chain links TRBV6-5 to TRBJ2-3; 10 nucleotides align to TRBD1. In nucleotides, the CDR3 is TGTGCCAGCAGTATCTCCGGGACAGGGGGCACAGATACGCAGTATTTT. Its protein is CASSISGTGGTDTQYF.